This is a list of T cell receptor beta chains from one sample in a study of blood T cell repertoires in COVID-19. Clones were sequenced by immunoSEQ multiplex PCR, and TCRdb holds only the in-frame ones, with some missing. The sample lists roughly 71,000 clones, approximately 85% occurring once. The sample taken for sequencing was peripheral blood. The receptors originated from a man aged 50-59 years with acute or convalescent COVID-19. CDR3s include the opening cysteine and the closing phenylalanine or tryptophan. The order of the fields is clone size, V gene, J gene, D gene, CDR3 protein, CDR3 DNA. The D gene is left open where the match is weak. The listing skips clone size in some rows; elsewhere it reads once, few, many or a size class.

>.|TRBV12-3/TRBV12-4|TRBJ1-6|.
CASSLMSGEPLHF
TGTGCCAGCAGTTTAATGAGCGGGGAACCCCTCCACTTT
>.|TRBV4-1|TRBJ2-3|.
CASSQTTTDTQYF
TGCGCCAGCAGCCAAACTACCACAGATACGCAGTATTTT
>.|TRBV6-6|TRBJ1-3|.
CASTITGEGSGNTIYF
TGTGCCAGCACCATTACGGGAGAGGGGTCTGGAAACACCATATATTTT
>.|TRBV5-1|TRBJ1-2|.
CASSRSGGAQSYGYTF
TGCGCCAGCAGCCGGAGCGGAGGGGCCCAATCGTATGGCTACACCTTC
>.|TRBV13|TRBJ1-1|.
CASSYQGHNPNTEAFF
TGTGCCAGCAGCTACCAGGGGCACAATCCGAACACTGAAGCTTTCTTT
>.|TRBV12-3/TRBV12-4|TRBJ2-5|TRBD1
CASSRGQQETQYF
TGTGCCAGCAGTAGGGGACAGCAAGAGACCCAGTACTTC
>once|TRBV19|TRBJ1-2|TRBD1
CASSLRGPYGYTF
TGTGCCAGTAGCCTCAGGGGGCCATATGGCTACACCTTC
>.|TRBV27|TRBJ2-7|.
CASTLRWGGEQYF
TGTGCCAGCACCCTAAGGTGGGGCGGCGAGCAGTACTTC
>.|TRBV7-8|TRBJ1-1|.
CASSPGLRSSMNTEAFF
TGTGCCAGCAGCCCGGGACTTCGGTCGTCCATGAACACTGAAGCTTTCTTT
>.|TRBV11-2|TRBJ2-7|.
CASSLATGRTYEQYF
TGTGCCAGCAGCCTAGCTACAGGGCGGACCTACGAGCAGTACTTC
>.|TRBV11-2|TRBJ1-2|TRBD1
CASSPSTGGVGYTF
TGTGCCAGCAGCCCATCCACAGGGGGGGTAGGCTACACCTTC
>few|TRBV4-2|TRBJ2-2|.
CASSQDSGRTGELFF
TGTGCCAGCAGCCAAGATTCAGGGCGAACCGGGGAGCTGTTTTTT
>few|TRBV11-2|TRBJ2-3|.
CASSLEAQYF
TGTGCCAGCAGCCTCGAGGCGCAGTATTTT
>.|TRBV2|TRBJ2-5|.
CASSGDYRETQYF
TGTGCCAGCAGTGGTGACTATAGGGAGACCCAGTACTTC
>.|TRBV6-4|TRBJ2-2|.
CASSGGPGDGAGELFF
TGTGCCAGCAGTGGGGGCCCGGGGGACGGTGCCGGGGAGCTGTTTTTT
>.|TRBV6-5|TRBJ1-1|.
CASREERGNTEAFF
TGTGCCAGCAGAGAGGAACGAGGGAACACTGAAGCTTTCTTT
>.|TRBV4-1|TRBJ2-7|.
CASSPQFVLAALYEQYF
TGCGCCAGCAGCCCCCAGTTTGTTTTAGCGGCCCTCTACGAGCAGTACTTC
>.|TRBV5-5|TRBJ2-1|.
CASSSGGYSYNEQFF
TGTGCCAGCAGCAGCGGAGGGTACTCCTACAATGAGCAGTTCTTC
>.|TRBV10-3|TRBJ2-5|TRBD1
CAISQDRGGTQYF
TGTGCCATCAGTCAGGACAGGGGTGGGACCCAGTACTTC
>few|TRBV12-1|TRBJ1-5|.
CASRQFMGPRSPQPQHF
TGTGCCAGCAGGCAATTCATGGGGCCAAGGTCCCCACAGCCCCAGCATTTT
>.|TRBV10-3|TRBJ2-2|.
CAISDNIDLNTGELFF
TGTGCCATCAGTGATAATATAGATTTGAACACCGGGGAGCTGTTTTTT
>once|TRBV29-1|TRBJ2-4|.
CSVPDIGKNIQYF
TGCAGCGTCCCGGACATAGGCAAAAACATTCAGTACTTC
>once|TRBV18|TRBJ2-7|.
CASSRTVNASYEQYF
TGTGCCAGCTCAAGGACAGTGAATGCCTCCTACGAGCAGTACTTC
>.|TRBV9|TRBJ1-2|TRBD1
CASSPRDSRNGYTF
TGTGCCAGCAGCCCCCGGGACAGCAGAAACGGCTACACCTTC
>.|TRBV12-5|TRBJ2-5|TRBD2
CASVEGGLGRETQYF
TGTGCTAGTGTCGAAGGGGGACTAGGACGGGAGACCCAGTACTTC
>.|TRBV5-1|TRBJ2-3|TRBD2
CASSFAGGITDTQYF
TGCGCCAGCAGCTTTGCGGGGGGGATCACAGATACGCAGTATTTT
>.|TRBV4-1|TRBJ1-1|.
CASSQDPVGSGGWTEAFF
TGCGCCAGCAGCCAAGATCCGGTTGGCAGCGGGGGGTGGACTGAAGCTTTCTTT
>.|TRBV30|TRBJ2-7|TRBD1
CAWATGDGNEQYF
TGTGCCTGGGCGACAGGGGACGGGAACGAGCAGTACTTC
>.|TRBV7-2|TRBJ2-2|.
CASSLRGGNTGELFF
TGTGCCAGCAGCTTAAGGGGGGGGAACACCGGGGAGCTGTTTTTT
>.|TRBV5-6|TRBJ2-1|.
CASSLWEYEQFF
TGTGCCAGCAGCTTGTGGGAGTATGAGCAGTTCTTC
>.|TRBV10-2|TRBJ1-5|TRBD1
CASSLTGGRQPQHF
TGCGCCAGCAGTTTAACAGGGGGCAGGCAGCCCCAGCATTTT
>.|TRBV7-6|TRBJ2-6|.
CASSLVTGGAGANVLTF
TGTGCCAGCAGCTTAGTTACAGGTGGGGCCGGGGCCAACGTCCTGACTTTC